What follows describes a single T cell receptor beta chain. The target antigen is unknown. Only in-frame clones appear in the TCRdb table, and some are missing; sequencing was by immunoSEQ multiplex PCR. The sample carries tens of thousands of clones, more than 80% recorded once. This sample was included in a study of a mutant IDH1 vaccine in newly diagnosed glioma. Across the study: The study held visit V12 at week 35 and visit V13 at week 47.

Trimming took off 0 bases at V and 5 bases at J, with 5 bases between the two ends. The germline CDR1 and CDR2 sequences are SGDLS and YYNGEE. The CDR3 loop spans 13 amino acids. Time point indicated: week 35, safety follow-up. The vaccine gave 300 ug of a 20-mer mutant IDH1 peptide subcutaneously per dose. The source of this sequence is a man between 40 and 49 years old with glioma. The chain couples TRBV9 to TRBJ1-4; D might be TRBD1 (5 bases). The source was PBMCs, collected from a glioma patient whose treatment included an IDH1 peptide vaccine. The CDR3, as DNA: TGTGCCAGCAGCGTAGGGACAAATGAAAAACTGTTTTTT. It is translated as CASSVGTNEKLFF.